One and the same sample provided the 13 T cell receptor beta chains below, sequenced in a study of blood T cell repertoires in COVID-19. The table came from immunoSEQ multiplex PCR; TCRdb's copy has only in-frame clones and leaves some out. The data hold about 240,000 clones, with around 82% observed a single time. Input material: PBMCs or T cells enriched from blood (not recorded which). These receptors were taken from a woman in her thirties or forties who had been exposed to COVID-19.

For this clone: This sample also contains other DNA sequences that code for the same CDR3. The chain has TRBV7-9 and TRBJ1-6; 8 bases fit TRBD1. Trimming cost V 0 bases and J 8 bases; bases outside gene matches: 3. From germline, CDR1 is SEHNR and CDR2 FQNEAQ (reference sequence). CDR3 length: 15 residues. The CDR3 loop reads CASSLAVTGDSPLHF. The DNA for the CDR3 is TGTGCCAGCAGCTTAGCCGTGACAGGGGATTCACCCCTCCACTTT.

V and J are TRBV6-5 and TRBJ1-5; 7 bases fit TRBD1. The CDR3 totals 15 residues. Germline trimming cut 7 bases from V and 7 bases from J; bases unmatched to any gene: 13. Germline CDR1 is MNHEY and CDR2 is SVGAGI. The CDR3 here is CASNGRGIVGQPQHF. CDR3 sequence (DNA): TGTGCCAGCAATGGCAGGGGGATCGTCGGACAGCCCCAGCATTTT.

This chain uses TRBV6-2 or TRBV6-3 with TRBJ2-2; D may be TRBD2 (6 bases). V was cut by 6 bases and J by 7 bases, with 18 bases left in between. The CDR3 spans 15 residues. Germline lookup yields CDR1 MNHEY and CDR2 SVGEGT. The CDR3 sequence is CASSELRGFVGELFF. The CDR3 DNA reads as TGTGCCAGCAGCGAGCTTCGGGGGTTCGTCGGGGAGCTGTTTTTT.

The table lists this clone with a few counts. This chain links TRBV4-2 with TRBJ1-6; 9 bases agree with TRBD1. The CDR3 length is 16 residues. The V segment lost 1 base and the J segment 5 bases; nucleotides outside the gene matches: 3. CDR1 and CDR2 (germline): LGHNA, YNFKEQ. DNA of the CDR3: TGTGCCAGCAGCCAAGTGGGGACAGGGAATAATTCACCCCTCCACTTT. Protein sequence: CASSQVGTGNNSPLHF.

The chain is built from TRBV19 and TRBJ1-1; no firm D call. The CDR3 is made up of 13 amino acids. V shed 4 bases and J shed 1 base, with 7 bases lying between them. Germline V gene data show CDR1 as LNHDA and CDR2 as SQIVND (reference sequence). This chain's CDR3 is CASSNLQNTEAFF. The DNA of the CDR3 is TGTGCCAGTAGTAACTTGCAGAACACTGAAGCTTTCTTT. Variable domain in full (rest from reference TRBV19 and TRBJ1-1): DGGITQSPKYLFRKEGQNVTLSCEQNLNHDAMYWYRQDPGQGLRLIYYSQIVNDFQKGDIAEGYSVSREKKESFPLTVTSAQKNPTAFYLCASSNLQNTEAFFGQGTRLTVV.

The chain has TRBV5-8 and TRBJ2-6; a possible D gene is TRBD2 (5 bases). The V and J ends lost 1 base and 1 base respectively, with 9 bases between them. Germline CDR1 SGHTS, CDR2 YDEGEE. This CDR3 has 16 residues. In DNA form, the CDR3 reads TGTGCCAGCAGCTTGTTCTCGGGGTCTGGGGCCAACGTCCTGACTTTC. Encoded protein: CASSLFSGSGANVLTF.

The chain combines TRBV5-1 with TRBJ2-5; D unclear. This CDR3 contains 15 residues. Germline CDR1 reads SGHRS; CDR2 reads YFSETQ. The V end was cut by 0 bases, the J end by 0 bases, with 9 bases between. The CDR3 reads CASSLVGEYQETQYF. In nucleotides, the CDR3 is TGCGCCAGCAGCTTGGTCGGAGAGTACCAAGAGACCCAGTACTTC.

The genes are TRBV7-2 and TRBJ2-3; 14 bases match TRBD2. Per the germline V gene, CDR1 is SGHTA and CDR2 is FQGNSA. J was trimmed by 11 bases and V by 1 base; bases with no gene match: 8. The CDR3 runs to 16 residues. The CDR3 DNA is TGTGCCAGCAGCTTAGACCGGACTAGCGGGGGGCGGGGGCAGTATTTT. It codes for CASSLDRTSGGRGQYF.

The gene calls are TRBV21-1 and TRBJ1-1; the table's D gene call, TRBD1, was not cross checked with the DNA. TRBV21-1 is described as a pseudogene. CDR3 size: 19 residues. CDR3 sequence: CASSIVWWQNINMNTEAFF. CDR3 in DNA: TGTGCCAGCAGCATCGTTTGGTGGCAGAACATAAACATGAACACTGAAGCTTTCTTT.

CDR3 in DNA: TGTGCCAGTAGTACCTTGTACGAGGGAAATTCACCCCTCCACTTT. Translation: CASSTLYEGNSPLHF. This sequence joins TRBV19 and TRBJ1-6; unclear D gene. Germline CDR1 reads LNHDA; CDR2 reads SQIVND (reference sequence). V was pared by 4 bases and J by 7 bases, with 14 bases between. The length of the CDR3 is 15 residues. Based on the CDR3 plus reference TRBV19 and TRBJ1-6, the full variable domain is DGGITQSPKYLFRKEGQNVTLSCEQNLNHDAMYWYRQDPGQGLRLIYYSQIVNDFQKGDIAEGYSVSREKKESFPLTVTSAQKNPTAFYLCASSTLYEGNSPLHFGNGTRLTVT.

The V call is TRBV4-1, the J call TRBJ2-3; D perhaps matches TRBD1 (6 bases). V was cut by 0 bases and J by 0 bases, with 10 bases left in between. The germline V gene has CDR1 MGHRA and CDR2 YSYEKL. The length of the CDR3 is 16 residues. CDR3 nucleotides: TGCGCCAGCAGCCAAGATGCAGGGGTCAGCACAGATACGCAGTATTTT. Amino acids: CASSQDAGVSTDTQYF.

The chain couples TRBV18 to TRBJ2-5; D is possibly TRBD1 (6 bases). Germline assignment: CDR1 KGHSH and CDR2 LQKENI. The V end lost 1 base, the J end lost 4 bases, and 13 bases lay between the germline ends. This CDR3 has 15 amino acids. DNA for the CDR3: TGTGCCAGCTCACCACAGGACAGAAGGGGAGAGACCCAGTACTTC. Amino acid sequence: CASSPQDRRGETQYF.

The chain recombines TRBV20-1 with TRBJ2-7, with D possibly TRBD2 on 6 matching bases. The CDR3 is 12 residues long. CDR1 is DFQATT and CDR2 is SNEGSKA in the germline V gene (reference sequence). CDR3: CSASHGGLEPSV. The CDR3 bases are TGCAGTGCTAGTCACGGGGGACTCGAACCCAGTGTC.